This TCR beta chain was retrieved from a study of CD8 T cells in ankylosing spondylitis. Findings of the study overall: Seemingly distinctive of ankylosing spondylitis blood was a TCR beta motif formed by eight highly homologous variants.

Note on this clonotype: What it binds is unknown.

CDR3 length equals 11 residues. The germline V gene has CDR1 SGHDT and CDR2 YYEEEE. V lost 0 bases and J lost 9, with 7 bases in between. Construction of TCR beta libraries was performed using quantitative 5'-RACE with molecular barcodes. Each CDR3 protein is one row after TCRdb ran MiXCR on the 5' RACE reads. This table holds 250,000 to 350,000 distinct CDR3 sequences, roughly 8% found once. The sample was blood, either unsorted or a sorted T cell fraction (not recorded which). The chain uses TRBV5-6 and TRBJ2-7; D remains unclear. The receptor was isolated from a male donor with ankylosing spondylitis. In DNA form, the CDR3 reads TGTGCCAGCAGCTTGGGTAGTGGGCAGTACTTC. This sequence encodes CASSLGSGQYF.